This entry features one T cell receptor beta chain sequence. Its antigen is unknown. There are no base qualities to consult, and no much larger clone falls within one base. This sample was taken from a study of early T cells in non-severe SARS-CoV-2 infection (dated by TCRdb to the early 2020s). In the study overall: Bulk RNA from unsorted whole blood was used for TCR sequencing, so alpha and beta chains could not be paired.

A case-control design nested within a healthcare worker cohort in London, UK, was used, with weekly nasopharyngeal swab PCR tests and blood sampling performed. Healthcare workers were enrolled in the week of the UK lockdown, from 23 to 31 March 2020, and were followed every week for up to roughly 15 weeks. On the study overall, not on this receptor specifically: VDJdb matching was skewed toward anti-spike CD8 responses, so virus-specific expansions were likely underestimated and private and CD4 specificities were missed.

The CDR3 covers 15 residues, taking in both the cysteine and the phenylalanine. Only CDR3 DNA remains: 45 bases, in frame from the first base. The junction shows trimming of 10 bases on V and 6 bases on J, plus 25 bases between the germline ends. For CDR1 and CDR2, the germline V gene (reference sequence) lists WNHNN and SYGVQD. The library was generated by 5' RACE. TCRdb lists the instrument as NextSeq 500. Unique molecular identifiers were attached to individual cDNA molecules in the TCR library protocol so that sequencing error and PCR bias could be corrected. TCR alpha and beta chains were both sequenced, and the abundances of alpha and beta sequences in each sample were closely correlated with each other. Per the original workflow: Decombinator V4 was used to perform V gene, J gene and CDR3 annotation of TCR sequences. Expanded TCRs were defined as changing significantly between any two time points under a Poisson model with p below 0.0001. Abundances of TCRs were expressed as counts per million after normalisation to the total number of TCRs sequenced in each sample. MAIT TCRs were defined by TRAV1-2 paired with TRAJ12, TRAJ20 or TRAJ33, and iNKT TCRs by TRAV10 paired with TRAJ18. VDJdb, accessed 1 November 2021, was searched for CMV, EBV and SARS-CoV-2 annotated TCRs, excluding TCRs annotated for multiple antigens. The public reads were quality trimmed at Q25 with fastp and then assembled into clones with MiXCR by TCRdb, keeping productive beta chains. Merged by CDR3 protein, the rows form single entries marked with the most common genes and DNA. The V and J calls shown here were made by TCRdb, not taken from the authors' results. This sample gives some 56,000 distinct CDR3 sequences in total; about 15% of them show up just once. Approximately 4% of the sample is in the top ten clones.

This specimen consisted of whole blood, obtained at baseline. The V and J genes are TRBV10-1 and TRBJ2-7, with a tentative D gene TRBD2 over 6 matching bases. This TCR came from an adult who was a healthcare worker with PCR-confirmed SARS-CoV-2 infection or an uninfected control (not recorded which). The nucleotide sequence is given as TGCGCCATCCCTTTCCCCGGGAGCCTAGATTCCGAGCAGTACTTC. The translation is CAIPFPGSLDSEQYF.